This TCR delta chain was captured in a study of gammadelta T cells in human blood. Study-wide results and limits: Polyclonal expansion of innate γδ T cells after birth appeared microbially driven.

With respect to this clone: Its target is not known. It differs at one base from a far larger clone, so likely a read error.

Germline V CDR1 and CDR2: GEAIGNYY, EKD. CDR3 length: 21 amino acids. V was pared by 6 bases and J by 0 bases, with 13 bases of the junction left unmatched. TCRdb processed the RT-PCR reads again with the CATT caller. The table shows roughly 960 delta-chain clones, with 28% occurring only once. Input material: Vgamma9Vdelta2 gamma-delta T cells from adult blood. The chain carries TRDV2 and TRDJ3, with 13 bases lining up with TRDD3. The J gene is not listed in TCRdb, so it was assigned here from a DNA match to germline. This receptor was taken from a human donor. CDR3 sequence (DNA): TGTGCCTGTAACAACTTACTGGGGGATACGCCCAGCTCCTGGGACACCCGACAGATGTTTTTC. Its translation: CACNNLLGDTPSSWDTRQMFF.